The source of this TCR beta chain is a study of T cells of healthy individuals. The germline V gene encodes CDR1 MDHEN and CDR2 SYDVKM. The CDR3 contains 15 residues. The V end lost 4 bases, the J end lost 8 bases, and 19 bases lay between the germline ends. TCRdb ran MiXCR on the 5' RACE reads and lists one entry per CDR3 protein. This sample has tens of thousands of distinct CDR3 sequences; under 20% occur once, and the top ten carry about 4.7%. The chain recombines TRBV28 with TRBJ2-3; no reliable D call. This TCR came from a human donor in good health. The CDR3 here is CASSYPSQAVGTQYF. DNA of the CDR3: TGTGCCAGCAGTTACCCATCCCAAGCAGTCGGTACGCAGTATTTT.